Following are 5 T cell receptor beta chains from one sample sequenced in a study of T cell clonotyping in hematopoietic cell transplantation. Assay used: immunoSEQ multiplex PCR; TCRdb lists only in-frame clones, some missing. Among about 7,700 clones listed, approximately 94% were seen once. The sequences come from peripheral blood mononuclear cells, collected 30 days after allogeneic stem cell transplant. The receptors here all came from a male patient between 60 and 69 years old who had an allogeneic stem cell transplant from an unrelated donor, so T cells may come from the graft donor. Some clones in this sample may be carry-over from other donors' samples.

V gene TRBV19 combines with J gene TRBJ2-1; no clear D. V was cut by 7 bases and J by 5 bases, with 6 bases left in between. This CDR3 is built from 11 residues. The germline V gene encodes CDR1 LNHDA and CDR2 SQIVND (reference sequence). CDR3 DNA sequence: TGTGCCAGTAAAGGGAACAATGAGCAGTTCTTC. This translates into CASKGNNEQFF. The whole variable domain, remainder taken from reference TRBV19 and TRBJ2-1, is DGGITQSPKYLFRKEGQNVTLSCEQNLNHDAMYWYRQDPGQGLRLIYYSQIVNDFQKGDIAEGYSVSREKKESFPLTVTSAQKNPTAFYLCASKGNNEQFFGPGTRLTVL.

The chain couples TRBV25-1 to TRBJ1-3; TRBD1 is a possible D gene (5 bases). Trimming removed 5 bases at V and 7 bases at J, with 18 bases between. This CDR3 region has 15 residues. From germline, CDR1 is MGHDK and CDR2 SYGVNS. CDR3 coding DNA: TGTGCCAGCAGTCTTCTGGGGGAATCTGATAACACCATATATTTT. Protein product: CASSLLGESDNTIYF.

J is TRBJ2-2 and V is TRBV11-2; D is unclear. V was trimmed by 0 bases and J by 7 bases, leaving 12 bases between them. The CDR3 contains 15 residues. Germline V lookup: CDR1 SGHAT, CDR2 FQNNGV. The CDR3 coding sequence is TGTGCCAGCAGCTTAGATCGTCGACGAGACGGGGAGCTGTTTTTT. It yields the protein CASSLDRRRDGELFF.

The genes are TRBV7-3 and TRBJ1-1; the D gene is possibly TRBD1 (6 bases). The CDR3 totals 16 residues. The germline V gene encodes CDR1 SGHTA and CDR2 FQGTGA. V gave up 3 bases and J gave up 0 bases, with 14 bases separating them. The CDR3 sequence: CASSLQGLTMNTEAFF. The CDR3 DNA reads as TGTGCCAGCAGCTTGCAGGGGCTAACGATGAACACTGAAGCTTTCTTT.

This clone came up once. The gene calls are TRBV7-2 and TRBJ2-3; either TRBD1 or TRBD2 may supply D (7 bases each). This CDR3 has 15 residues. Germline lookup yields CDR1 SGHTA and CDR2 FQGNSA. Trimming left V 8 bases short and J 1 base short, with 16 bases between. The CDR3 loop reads CASRNGGTGTDTQYF. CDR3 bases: TGTGCCAGCCGAAACGGGGGGACAGGCACAGATACGCAGTATTTT. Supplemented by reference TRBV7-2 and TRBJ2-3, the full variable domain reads GAGVSQSPSNKVTEKGKDVELRCDPISGHTALYWYRQSLGQGLEFLIYFQGNSAPDKSGLPSDRFSAERTGGSVSTLTIQRTQQEDSAVYLCASRNGGTGTDTQYFGPGTRLTVL.